The entry that follows covers one T cell receptor beta chain sequence. These data originate in a study of blood T cell repertoires in COVID-19. Study overall: Researchers got acute and convalescent COVID-19 samples from the United States, Italy and Spain. Nucleic acid was either cDNA or gDNA, and it came from T cells, B-cell-depleted T cells, or PBMCs.

Per the study methods: Estimation of nucleated cell counts was performed using reference gene primer amplification. Only in-frame clones appear in the TCRdb table, and some are missing; sequencing was by immunoSEQ multiplex PCR. The DNA was the basis for D and trimming; V, J and clone size are from that table. The sample consists of 200,000 to 250,000 clones, around 84% of them appearing once. The germline V and J ends were trimmed by 2 bases and 0 bases, with 13 bases remaining between them. Germline V gene data show CDR1 as MNHEY and CDR2 as SMNVEV (reference sequence). The CDR3 runs to 16 residues.

Sequenced: peripheral blood. The chain has TRBV27 and TRBJ1-2; tentatively, D is TRBD1 (5 bases). The sequence came from a man older than 75 with acute or convalescent COVID-19. Here the CDR3 DNA reads TGTGCCAGCAGTTTAGGTGGGGGGGGATCTAACTATGGCTACACCTTC. This gives the protein CASSLGGGGSNYGYTF.